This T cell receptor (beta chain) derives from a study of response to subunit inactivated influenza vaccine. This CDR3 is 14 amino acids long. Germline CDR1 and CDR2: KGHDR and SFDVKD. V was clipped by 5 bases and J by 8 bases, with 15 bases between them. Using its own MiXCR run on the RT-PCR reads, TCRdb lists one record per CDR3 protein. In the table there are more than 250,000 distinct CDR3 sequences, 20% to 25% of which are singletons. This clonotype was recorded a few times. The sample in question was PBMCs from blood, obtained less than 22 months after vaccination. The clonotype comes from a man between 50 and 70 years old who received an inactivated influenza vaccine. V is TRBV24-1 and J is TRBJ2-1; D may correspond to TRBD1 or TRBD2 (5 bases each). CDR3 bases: TGTGCCACCAGTGCCAGGGACCCAAGGGATGAGCAGTTCTTC. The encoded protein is CATSARDPRDEQFF.